The 29 T cell receptor beta chains below all came from one sample that was sequenced in a study of blood T cell repertoires in COVID-19. Only in-frame clones appear in the TCRdb table, and some are missing; sequencing was by immunoSEQ multiplex PCR. The profile covers around 240,000 clones, with about 86% appearing a single time and 2.5% to 3.5% taken by the ten largest. The material sequenced was peripheral blood. The receptors were gathered from a woman aged 30 to 39 who had recovered from COVID-19.

The sample holds one count of this clone. The chain couples TRBV6-1 to TRBJ2-5; TRBD1 might be the D (6 bases). The germline CDR1 and CDR2 sequences are MNHNS and SASEGT. The germline V and J ends were trimmed by 1 base and 5 bases, with 14 bases remaining between them. The CDR3 spans 15 residues. CDR3 sequence reads: CASSEDRGGVETQYF. As DNA, the CDR3 is TGTGCCAGCAGTGAAGATCGAGGGGGTGTGGAGACCCAGTACTTC.

The J gene is TRBJ2-5, the V gene TRBV10-3; 9 nucleotides agree with TRBD1. In germline, CDR1 is ENHRY, CDR2 SYGVKD. V was clipped by 8 bases and J by 3 bases; unmatched bases: 4. The CDR3 length is 13 residues. DNA for the CDR3: TGTGCCATCGCGGGGACAGGGAAAGAGACCCAGTACTTC. Translation gives CAIAGTGKETQYF.

J is TRBJ1-1 and V is TRBV7-9; D remains ambiguous. This CDR3 contains 14 residues. The V end was cut by 6 bases, the J end by 1 base, with 12 bases between. CDR1 and CDR2 (germline): SEHNR, FQNEAQ (reference sequence). The CDR3, as DNA: TGTGCCAGCAGGCCGTCCGGGTCGAACACTGAAGCTTTCTTT. Protein sequence: CASRPSGSNTEAFF.

J is TRBJ1-2 and V is TRBV18, with 11 bases fitting TRBD1. The length of the CDR3 is 17 residues. CDR1 is KGHSH, CDR2 LQKENI, per germline. The junction had 6 bases not matched to a gene; V was cut back by 3 bases and J by 0 bases. CDR3 sequence reads: CASSPGQGAIANYGYTF. The DNA of the CDR3 is TGTGCCAGCTCACCCGGACAGGGGGCGATAGCTAACTATGGCTACACCTTC.

This clone was recorded a few times. The chain recombines TRBV6-2 or TRBV6-3 with TRBJ2-7; weak D call: TRBD1 (6 bases). V dropped 4 bases and J dropped 5 bases, with 18 bases sitting between them. The CDR3 covers 15 residues. From germline, CDR1 is MNHEY and CDR2 SVGEGT. As DNA, the CDR3 is TGTGCCAGCAGTTCATCAGGGGACCCTGTACACGAGCAGTACTTC. It encodes CASSSSGDPVHEQYF.

The chain joins TRBV7-2 to TRBJ1-1, with 7 positions matching TRBD1. V gave up 0 bases and J gave up 11 bases; unmatched junction bases: 6. The CDR3 is 13 residues long. CDR1 and CDR2 from the germline V gene are SGHTA and FQGNSA. The CDR3 DNA reads TGTGCCAGCAGCTTAGCACGACAGGGCCGGGCTTTCTTT. Encoded protein: CASSLARQGRAFF.

V gene TRBV6-2 or TRBV6-3 combines with J gene TRBJ1-6; 10 bases match TRBD1. J was trimmed by 10 bases and V by 2 bases; bases with no gene match: 8. Germline CDR1 MNHEY, CDR2 SVGEGT. The CDR3 has 16 amino acids. CDR3 residues: CASSYSTGQGKSPLHF. The CDR3 coding sequence is TGTGCCAGCAGTTACAGCACGGGACAGGGGAAATCACCCCTCCACTTT.

The chain has TRBV3-1 (or the pseudogene TRBV3-2) and TRBJ1-2; D might be TRBD1 (5 bases). Trimming pared 1 base from V and 4 bases from J, leaving 10 bases between. Germline CDR1 is LGHDT and CDR2 is YNNKEL (reference sequence). This CDR3 is 14 amino acids long. This CDR3 is CASSQGGQSYGYTF. The CDR3 DNA follows: TGTGCCAGCAGCCAAGGGGGCCAGAGCTATGGCTACACCTTC.

The chain combines TRBV18 with TRBJ1-1; 7 positions agree with TRBD1. CDR1 is KGHSH and CDR2 is LQKENI in the germline V gene. Germline trimming cut 4 bases from V and 6 bases from J; bases unmatched to any gene: 11. This CDR3 is 15 amino acids long. The CDR3 region is CASSLLAGGGSEAFF. The CDR3 region has the DNA TGTGCCAGCTCACTTTTGGCAGGGGGTGGGTCTGAAGCTTTCTTT.

CDR3 coding DNA: TGTGCCAGCAGCTCACGACAGACAGAACATAGTTATGGCTACACCTTC. It translates to CASSSRQTEHSYGYTF. The chain has TRBV5-6 and TRBJ1-2, with D possibly matching TRBD1 (5 bases). This CDR3 has 16 residues. The V and J ends lost 3 bases and 5 bases respectively, with 20 bases between them. Germline lookup yields CDR1 SGHDT and CDR2 YYEEEE.

In this sample, this clone turned up a few times. The chain couples TRBV6-5 to TRBJ2-7, with TRBD1 identical over 11 bases. Germline V CDR1 and CDR2: MNHEY, SVGAGI. J lost 4 bases, V lost 7 bases, and 6 bases had no gene match. The CDR3 extends over 14 amino acids. The CDR3 is CASNTGTGGYEQYF. CDR3 DNA sequence: TGTGCCAGCAACACCGGGACAGGGGGGTACGAGCAGTACTTC.

This clone was counted once. V gene TRBV7-2 combines with J gene TRBJ2-3; D not resolved. The CDR3 loop spans 13 amino acids. The germline V and J ends were trimmed by 8 bases and 5 bases, with 14 bases remaining between them. Germline loops: CDR1 SGHTA, CDR2 FQGNSA. The CDR3 bases are TGTGCCAGCGAGTATCATTTTGGAGATACGCAGTATTTT. Residues: CASEYHFGDTQYF.

V is TRBV19 and J is TRBJ1-3; 7 bases align to TRBD1. This CDR3 region has 12 residues. CDR1 is LNHDA, CDR2 SQIVND, per germline (reference sequence). Losses at the gene ends were 9 bases for V and 4 bases for J; bases not matched to a gene: 3. This chain's CDR3 is CASAGQGNTIYF. CDR3 nucleotide sequence: TGTGCCAGCGCGGGACAGGGAAACACCATATATTTT.

The chain is built from TRBV5-3 and TRBJ2-3, with a weak D call TRBD2 (7 bases). TRBV5-3 is filed as an ORF, its function uncertain. CDR3 length: 16 amino acids. V was pared by 10 bases and J by 0 bases, with 21 bases between. The CDR3 DNA follows: TGTGCCCCAACGAGGGTGGGGGGGCCGAGCACAGATACGCAGTATTTT. Protein: CAPTRVGGPSTDTQYF.

CDR3 coding DNA: TGTGCCAGCAGTTACTCGGGACAGTACAATGAGCAGTTCTTC. Its translation is CASSYSGQYNEQFF. The chain combines TRBV6-5 with TRBJ2-1, with 7 bases aligning to TRBD1. The CDR3 extends over 14 amino acids. V lost 0 bases and J lost 4; bases outside the gene matches: 0. Per the germline V gene, CDR1 is MNHEY and CDR2 is SVGAGI.

The chain is built from TRBV14 and TRBJ2-5; possible D gene TRBD2, 5 bases. This CDR3 region has 15 residues. Looked up from germline, CDR1 is SGHDN and CDR2 is FVKESK. Trimming pared 0 bases from V and 12 bases from J, leaving 20 bases between. The CDR3 here is CASSQDLKVSGGKYF. CDR3 sequence (DNA): TGTGCCAGCAGCCAAGATTTGAAGGTGAGTGGAGGAAAGTACTTC.

This rearrangement joins TRBV11-2 to TRBJ1-1; perhaps TRBD1 as D (5 bases). The germline V and J ends were trimmed by 5 bases and 5 bases, with 12 bases remaining between them. Germline assignment: CDR1 SGHAT and CDR2 FQNNGV. The CDR3 runs 13 residues. Written as DNA, the CDR3 is TGTGCCAGCAGCCGGAGGGGTTGGACTGAAGCTTTCTTT. Amino acids: CASSRRGWTEAFF. Based on the CDR3 plus reference TRBV11-2 and TRBJ1-1, the full variable domain is EAGVAQSPRYKIIEKRQSVAFWCNPISGHATLYWYQQILGQGPKLLIQFQNNGVVDDSQLPKDRFSAERLKGVDSTLKIQPAKLEDSAVYLCASSRRGWTEAFFGQGTRLTVV.

The chain carries TRBV18 and TRBJ2-3, with 7 bases aligning to TRBD2. Germline V gene data show CDR1 as KGHSH and CDR2 as LQKENI. The CDR3 loop spans 15 amino acids. V lost 6 bases, J lost 1 base, and 7 bases stayed unmatched. The DNA of the CDR3 is TGTGCCAGCTCCCCAAGGAGCGGGGGCACAGATACGCAGTATTTT. Its protein is CASSPRSGGTDTQYF. Looking up the rest from reference TRBV18 and TRBJ2-3 gives the full variable domain: NAGVMQNPRHLVRRRGQEARLRCSPMKGHSHVYWYRQLPEEGLKFMVYLQKENIIDESGMPKERFSAEFPKEGPSILRIQQVVRGDSAAYFCASSPRSGGTDTQYFGPGTRLTVL.

The V gene is TRBV29-1, the J gene TRBJ1-1; 8 nucleotides align to TRBD1. CDR3 length: 13 amino acids. CDR1 and CDR2 (germline): SQVTM, ANQGSEA. V lost 7 bases to trimming and J lost 6 bases; unmatched junction nucleotides: 10. The CDR3 DNA reads TGCAGCGCCCAACAGGGACAGGTTCCTGAAGCTTTCTTT. It is translated as CSAQQGQVPEAFF.

CDR3 nucleotides: TGTGCCAGCAGTTCCCCTAGGACGGGGGGGAGAGTGGAGCAGTACTTC. Encoded protein: CASSSPRTGGRVEQYF. The chain is built from TRBV6-2 or TRBV6-3 and TRBJ2-7; 8 bases line up with TRBD2. After removal of 4 bases from V and 7 bases from J, the junction contained 15 bases not matched to a gene. From germline, CDR1 is MNHEY and CDR2 SVGEGT. CDR3 size: 16 residues.

The chain has TRBV28 and TRBJ1-1; 7 bases are a match to TRBD1. V was clipped by 5 bases and J by 5 bases; unmatched bases: 2. Germline loops: CDR1 MDHEN, CDR2 SYDVKM. CDR3 length equals 12 residues. CDR3 loop: CASSVRGTEAFF. CDR3 nucleotides: TGTGCCAGCAGTGTCAGGGGGACTGAAGCTTTCTTT.

The chain links TRBV5-1 to TRBJ2-1; 7 bases match TRBD2. The CDR3 runs 16 residues. From germline, CDR1 is SGHRS and CDR2 YFSETQ. The V and J ends lost 4 bases and 0 bases, in that order; junction bases with no gene match: 7. The CDR3 here is CASSTIAGSSYNEQFF. As DNA, the CDR3 is TGCGCCAGCAGCACCATAGCGGGTAGCTCCTACAATGAGCAGTTCTTC. The variable domain in full, completed from reference TRBV5-1 and TRBJ2-1, reads KAGVTQTPRYLIKTRGQQVTLSCSPISGHRSVSWYQQTPGQGLQFLFEYFSETQRNKGNFPGRFSGRQFSNSRSEMNVSTLELGDSALYLCASSTIAGSSYNEQFFGPGTRLTVL.

This sequence joins TRBV2 and TRBJ2-3, with a weak D call TRBD2 (6 bases). The germline V and J ends were trimmed by 6 bases and 2 bases, with 15 bases remaining between them. The CDR3 spans 15 residues. CDR1 SNHLY and CDR2 FYNNEI come from the germline V gene. The CDR3 sequence: CASSQGDLYTDTQYF. DNA of the CDR3: TGTGCCAGCAGCCAAGGGGACTTATACACAGATACGCAGTATTTT.

V gene TRBV3-1 (or the pseudogene TRBV3-2) combines with J gene TRBJ2-7, with D possibly TRBD1 on 5 matching bases. V was shortened by 0 bases and J by 3 bases, with 9 bases between the two germline ends. The CDR3 has 14 amino acids. CDR1 LGHDT and CDR2 YNNKEL come from the germline V gene (reference sequence). CDR3 in amino acids: CASSQDEQGYEQYF. DNA of the CDR3: TGTGCCAGCAGCCAAGATGAGCAGGGCTACGAGCAGTACTTC.

CDR3 loop: CASSQDLAVSLNEKLFF. In DNA, the CDR3 is TGCGCCAGCAGCCAAGATCTGGCAGTTAGCCTTAATGAAAAACTGTTTTTT. V and J are TRBV4-1 and TRBJ1-4; D is uncertain. The ends were cut back, 0 bases at V and 4 bases at J, with 15 bases in the middle. The CDR3 is 17 residues long. Germline loops: CDR1 MGHRA, CDR2 YSYEKL.

The chain recombines TRBV14 with TRBJ2-7; tentatively, D is TRBD1 (6 bases). The V end was cut by 4 bases, the J end by 4 bases, with 14 bases between. The CDR3 runs to 14 residues. The V gene's germline CDR1 is SGHDN and CDR2 FVKESK. The CDR3 sequence: CASSRDTAGYEQYF. CDR3 bases: TGTGCCAGCAGCCGGGACACCGCCGGGTACGAGCAGTACTTC.

This clone was seen once. The V call is TRBV19, the J call TRBJ2-1; D gene ambiguous. Germline V gives CDR1 LNHDA, CDR2 SQIVND (reference sequence). The CDR3 has 13 residues. V was pared by 6 bases and J by 6 bases, with 12 bases between. The CDR3 DNA reads as TGTGCCAGTAGCCTGCGCATTTTCAATGAGCAGTTCTTC. Protein sequence: CASSLRIFNEQFF. Variable domain in full (rest from reference TRBV19 and TRBJ2-1): DGGITQSPKYLFRKEGQNVTLSCEQNLNHDAMYWYRQDPGQGLRLIYYSQIVNDFQKGDIAEGYSVSREKKESFPLTVTSAQKNPTAFYLCASSLRIFNEQFFGPGTRLTVL.

The J gene is TRBJ2-5, the V gene TRBV5-1, with TRBD2 identical over 10 bases. Germline loops: CDR1 SGHRS, CDR2 YFSETQ. This CDR3 spans 19 amino acids. With V trimmed by 2 bases and J by 3 bases, 16 bases remained unmatched. CDR3 DNA: TGCGCCAGCAGCTTCGGAGTTTCAGCGGGGGGGCCAGGTGAAGAGACCCAGTACTTC. This gives the protein CASSFGVSAGGPGEETQYF.

This sequence joins TRBV4-1 and TRBJ2-1, with a weak D call TRBD2 (6 bases). The germline gives CDR1 MGHRA, CDR2 YSYEKL. V lost 5 bases to trimming and J lost 0 bases, with 11 bases between them. The CDR3 length is 15 residues. CDR3 in amino acids: CASSAGGFSYNEQFF. The CDR3 DNA reads as TGCGCCAGCAGCGCTGGGGGGTTCTCCTACAATGAGCAGTTCTTC.